This T cell receptor (beta chain) was found in a study of blood T cells in healthy people across ages. Whole-study results and caveats: PBMC samples, being unsorted, prevented any conclusive comparison of naive and antigen-experienced cells.

The total RNA that was extracted per sample amounted to at least 5.5 micrograms. This clonotype was found a few times. The antigen is undetermined. The CDR3 length is 13 residues. V lost 0 bases and J 11 bases, leaving 12 bases between the germline ends. Germline V gene data show CDR1 as SEHNR and CDR2 as FQNEAQ (reference sequence). Through a sample-barcoded 5' primer and a J-beta primer mix, a second PCR was run for roughly 7 to 12 cycles. Each cDNA molecule carried a tag from a template-switch adaptor that contained 12 random nucleotides. TCRdb re-analysed the 5' RACE reads in MiXCR, keeping a single row per CDR3 protein. The data hold 1,500,000 or so distinct CDR3 sequences, with roughly 60% observed a single time.

This TCR derives from a man between 18 and 35 years old in good health. The sample was blood. The rearrangement joins TRBV7-9 to TRBJ2-3; unclear D gene. The DNA for the CDR3 is TGTGCCAGCAGCTTAGCTTCAACTTATGTGCAGTATTTT. Translation: CASSLASTYVQYF.